Listed below are T cell receptor beta chains from one sample, sequenced in a study of blood T cell repertoires in COVID-19. Clones were read by immunoSEQ multiplex PCR, and TCRdb kept only the in-frame ones, dropping some. This sample has about 160,000 clones, with 77% found just once. Sequenced: peripheral blood. All receptors derive from a man between 65 and 85 years old with acute or convalescent COVID-19. CDR3s include the opening cysteine and the closing phenylalanine or tryptophan. Each record gives: CDR3 DNA, CDR3 protein, J gene, V gene, D gene, clone size. The D gene is left open where the match is weak. Where a row states a size, it is once, few, many or the class of an expanded clone; other rows omit it.

TGCGCCAGCAGCTTGGCTCTGGGAGGCTATAATTCACCCCTCCACTTT CASSLALGGYNSPLHF TRBJ1-6 TRBV5-1 - -
TGTGCCAGCAGCGGGCAGGGGGCTAAGTATGGCTACACCTTC CASSGQGAKYGYTF TRBJ1-2 TRBV5-4 TRBD1 -
TGTGCCATCAGTGATGGTATTAGCGGGAGTGGCAATGAGCAGTTCTTC CAISDGISGSGNEQFF TRBJ2-1 TRBV10-3 TRBD2 -
TGTGCCAGTAGTCGGGACAGTGGAAACACCATATATTTT CASSRDSGNTIYF TRBJ1-3 TRBV19 TRBD1 -
TGTGCCAGCAGTTTAGGGGGGCGACAGGGGAACTATGGCTACACCTTC CASSLGGRQGNYGYTF TRBJ1-2 TRBV28 TRBD1 once
TGTGCCAGCAGTATAATACAGGGACCGCACGAGCAGTACTTC CASSIIQGPHEQYF TRBJ2-7 TRBV11-3 - once
TGTGCCAGCTCACAGGGGAATAATGAAAAACTGTTTTTT CASSQGNNEKLFF TRBJ1-4 TRBV18 - -
TGTGCCAGTAGTACGTCCACTAGGGGGCAAGACTTC CASSTSTRGQDF TRBJ1-2 TRBV19 TRBD1 -
TGTGCCAGCAGGCAACAGGGGGCCGGCTATGGCTACACCTTC CASRQQGAGYGYTF TRBJ1-2 TRBV6-5 TRBD1 few
TGTGCCAGCAGTTACGCTCCTACCTCTGGGGCCAACGTCCTGACTTTC CASSYAPTSGANVLTF TRBJ2-6 TRBV6-2/TRBV6-3 - -
TGTGCCAGCAGCTTATTGGGACAGGGTAATTCACCCCTCCACTTT CASSLLGQGNSPLHF TRBJ1-6 TRBV11-2 TRBD1 -
TGTGCCAGTAGTACCTCTTCAGCGGGAGGAGGGAATGAGCAGTTCTTC CASSTSSAGGGNEQFF TRBJ2-1 TRBV19 TRBD2 -
TGTGCCAGCAGGTCCACTTACAATGAGCAGTTCTTC CASRSTYNEQFF TRBJ2-1 TRBV6-5 - many
TGCAGCGCTGGGTTTCCGACAGGGGAGGTCTATGGCTACACCTTC CSAGFPTGEVYGYTF TRBJ1-2 TRBV29-1 TRBD1 -
TGCGCCAGCAGCCTGAGAGGGGAGACCCAGTACTTC CASSLRGETQYF TRBJ2-5 TRBV5-1 - -
TGTGCCATCAGTGACCCTAGCGGGGGGCTCAATGAGCAGTTCTTC CAISDPSGGLNEQFF TRBJ2-1 TRBV10-3 TRBD2 -
TGTGTCAGAAGAGAGGACGGGGTGGCCTACGAGCAGTACTTC CVRREDGVAYEQYF TRBJ2-7 TRBV7-5 - -
TGTGCCAGCAGTGAAGGGGGACAGCCCAATTCACCCCTCCACTTT CASSEGGQPNSPLHF TRBJ1-6 TRBV6-1 TRBD1 medium-sized
TGTGCCATCACCTCCAGGGCAGGACCGCTTAGCACAGATACGCAGTATTTT CAITSRAGPLSTDTQYF TRBJ2-3 TRBV10-3 - -
TGTGCCAGCTCACCACCGAATACCTGGTTGGGGAGATCTGGAAACACCATATATTTT CASSPPNTWLGRSGNTIYF TRBJ1-3 TRBV18 - -
TGTGCCAGCAGCCCTGGGACCGGGACGGCGTACAGGGGAGGCTACACCTTC CASSPGTGTAYRGGYTF TRBJ1-2 TRBV3-1/TRBV3-2 TRBD1 few
TGTGCCAGCAGTTCCCGGACAGGGGGACTGAACTATGGCTACACCTTC CASSSRTGGLNYGYTF TRBJ1-2 TRBV6-5 TRBD1 -
TGTGCTAGTGGCCCTTCTCGCGTTGAGACCCAGTACTTC CASGPSRVETQYF TRBJ2-5 TRBV12-5 - -
TGTGCCAGCAGCTTAGCCACTAGCGGAATGGATACGCAGTATTTT CASSLATSGMDTQYF TRBJ2-3 TRBV7-9 TRBD2 -
TGTGCCAGCAGCTTGGACGGGGGGGCAACGAGAGAGACCCAGTACTTC CASSLDGGATRETQYF TRBJ2-5 TRBV5-4 TRBD2 -
TGTGCCAGCAGCGTAGCAGGGGGCACGGGGGAGCAGTACTTC CASSVAGGTGEQYF TRBJ2-7 TRBV9 TRBD1 -
TGTGCCAGCAGCGTAGGTACAGTCTATGGCTACACCTTC CASSVGTVYGYTF TRBJ1-2 TRBV9 - -
TGTGCCAGCAGTGGCAAATTCGGGCTGGACAGGCCCGAGCAGTACTTC CASSGKFGLDRPEQYF TRBJ2-7 TRBV6-1 TRBD1 -
TGTGCCAGCAGTTCGAGCGGACAGGGCACAGATACGCAGTATTTT CASSSSGQGTDTQYF TRBJ2-3 TRBV28 TRBD1 -
TGTGCCAGCAGCCACTTGGCAACAGGGAGGGAAGAGACCCAGTACTTC CASSHLATGREETQYF TRBJ2-5 TRBV3-1/TRBV3-2 - -